The clone carrying this T cell receptor (beta chain) has a count of ten or more. The data derive from a study of tumor and adjacent non-tumor tissue in lung cancer. RNA was extracted from bulk tissue without any cell sorting. TCRbeta libraries were built with three rounds of nested PCR, modified from ARM-PCR. TCRdb called the multiplex PCR reads again in MiXCR, with one record for every CDR3 protein. The sample lists about 200,000 distinct CDR3 sequences, less than 80% occurring once. This TCR was sampled from a man in his sixties with non-small cell lung cancer. Sequenced sample: lung tumor tissue.

CDR3 nucleotide sequence: TGCAGTGCTAGCGCTGTAGGGGCTGGAGAGCAGTACTTC. This translates into CSASAVGAGEQYF. This chain joins TRBV20-1 and TRBJ2-7; a weak D match, TRBD1 (5 bases). Germline V gene data show CDR1 as DFQATT and CDR2 as SNEGSKA (reference sequence). The CDR3 sequence is 13 residues long. V lost 3 bases, J lost 7 bases, and 16 bases lay in between.